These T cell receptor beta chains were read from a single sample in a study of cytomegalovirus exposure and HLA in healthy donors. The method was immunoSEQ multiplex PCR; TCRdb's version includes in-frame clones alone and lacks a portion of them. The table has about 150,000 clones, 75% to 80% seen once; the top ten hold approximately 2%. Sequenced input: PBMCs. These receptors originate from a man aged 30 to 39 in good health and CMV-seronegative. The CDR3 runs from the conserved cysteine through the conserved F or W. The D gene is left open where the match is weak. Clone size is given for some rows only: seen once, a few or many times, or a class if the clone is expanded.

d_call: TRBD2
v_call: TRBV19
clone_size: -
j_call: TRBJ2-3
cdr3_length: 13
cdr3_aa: CASSIGTSDTQYF
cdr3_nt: TGTGCCAGTAGTATCGGGACTAGCGATACGCAGTATTTT

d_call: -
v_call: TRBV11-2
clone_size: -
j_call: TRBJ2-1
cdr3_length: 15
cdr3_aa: CASSLGRGQFNEQFF
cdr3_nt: TGTGCCAGCAGCTTAGGACGCGGGCAATTCAATGAGCAGTTCTTC

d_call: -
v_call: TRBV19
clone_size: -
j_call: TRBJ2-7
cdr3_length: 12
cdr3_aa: CASSIQGGEQYF
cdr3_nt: TGTGCCAGTAGTATCCAGGGGGGCGAGCAGTACTTC

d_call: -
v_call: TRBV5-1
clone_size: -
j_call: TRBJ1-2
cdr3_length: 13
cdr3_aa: CASSFQGDYGYTF
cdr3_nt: TGCGCCAGCAGCTTCCAGGGTGACTATGGCTACACCTTC

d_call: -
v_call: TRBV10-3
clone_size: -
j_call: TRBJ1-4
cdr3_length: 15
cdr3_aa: CASSGGADLNEKLFF
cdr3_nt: TGTGCCTCATCTGGGGGGGCAGATCTAAATGAAAAACTGTTTTTT

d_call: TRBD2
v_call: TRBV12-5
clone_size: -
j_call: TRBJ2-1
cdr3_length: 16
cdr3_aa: CASGWPTSGSGNEQFF
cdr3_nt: TGTGCTAGTGGTTGGCCGACTAGCGGGAGCGGCAATGAGCAGTTCTTC

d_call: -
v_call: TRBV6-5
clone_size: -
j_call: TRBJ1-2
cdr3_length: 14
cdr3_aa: CASRPDAGVNGYTF
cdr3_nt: TGTGCCAGCAGACCCGACGCGGGGGTAAATGGCTACACCTTC

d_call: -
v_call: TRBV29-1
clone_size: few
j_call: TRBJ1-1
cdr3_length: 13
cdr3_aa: CSVEGAMNTEAFF
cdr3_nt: TGCAGCGTAGAGGGCGCGATGAACACTGAAGCTTTCTTT

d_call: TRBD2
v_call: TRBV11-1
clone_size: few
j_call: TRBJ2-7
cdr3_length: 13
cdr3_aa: CASSFLAGYEQYF
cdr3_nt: TGTGCCAGCAGCTTTCTAGCGGGCTACGAGCAGTACTTC

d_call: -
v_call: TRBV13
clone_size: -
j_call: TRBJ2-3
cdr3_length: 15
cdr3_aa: CASSLVNYGTDTQYF
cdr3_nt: TGTGCCAGCAGCTTAGTCAATTACGGGACAGATACGCAGTATTTT

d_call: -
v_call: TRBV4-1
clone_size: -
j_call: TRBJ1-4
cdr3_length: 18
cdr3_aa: CASSQAGFRGFTNEKLFF
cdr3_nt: TGCGCCAGCAGCCAAGCAGGCTTCAGGGGCTTTACTAATGAAAAACTGTTTTTT

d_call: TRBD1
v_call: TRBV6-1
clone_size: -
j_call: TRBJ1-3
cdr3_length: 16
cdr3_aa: CASSEYDRGLGNTIYF
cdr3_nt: TGTGCCAGCAGTGAATATGACAGGGGGCTTGGAAACACCATATATTTT

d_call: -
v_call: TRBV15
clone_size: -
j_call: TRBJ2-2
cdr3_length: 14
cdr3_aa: CATRHGSPTGELFF
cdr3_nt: TGTGCCACCAGGCACGGGAGCCCCACCGGGGAGCTGTTTTTT

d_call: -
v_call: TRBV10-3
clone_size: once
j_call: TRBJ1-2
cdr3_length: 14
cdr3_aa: CAISESQGHYGYTF
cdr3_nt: TGTGCCATCAGTGAGTCTCAGGGGCACTATGGCTACACCTTC

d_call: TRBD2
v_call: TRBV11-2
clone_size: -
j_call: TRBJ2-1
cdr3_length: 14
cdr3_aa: CASSLRGLVFEQFF
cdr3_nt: TGTGCCAGCAGCTTAAGGGGACTAGTATTTGAGCAGTTCTTC

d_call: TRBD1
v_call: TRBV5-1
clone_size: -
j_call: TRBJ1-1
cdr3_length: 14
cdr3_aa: CASSLGTEGTEAFF
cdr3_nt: TGCGCCAGCTCCCTTGGGACAGAGGGGACTGAAGCTTTCTTT

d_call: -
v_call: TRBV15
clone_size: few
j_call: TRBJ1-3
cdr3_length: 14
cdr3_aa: CATSYSSSGNTIYF
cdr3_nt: TGTGCCACCAGCTACAGTAGCTCTGGAAACACCATATATTTT

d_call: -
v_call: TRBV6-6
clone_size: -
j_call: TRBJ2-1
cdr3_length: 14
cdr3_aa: CASRPRVYYNEQFF
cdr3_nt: TGTGCCAGCAGGCCCCGGGTTTACTACAATGAGCAGTTCTTC

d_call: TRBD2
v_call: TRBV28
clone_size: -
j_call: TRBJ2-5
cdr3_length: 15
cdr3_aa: CASSLLAGGQETQYF
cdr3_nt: TGTGCCAGCAGTCTACTAGCGGGAGGTCAAGAGACCCAGTACTTC

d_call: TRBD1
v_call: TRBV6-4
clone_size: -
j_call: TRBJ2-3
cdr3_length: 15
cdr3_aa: CASSDSRDSPDTQYF
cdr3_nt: TGTGCCAGCAGTGACTCAAGGGACAGCCCAGATACGCAGTATTTT

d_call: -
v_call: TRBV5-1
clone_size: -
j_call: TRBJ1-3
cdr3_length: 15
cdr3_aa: CASSLGPGAGNTIYF
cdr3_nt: TGCGCCAGCAGCCTTGGGCCAGGGGCTGGAAACACCATATATTTT

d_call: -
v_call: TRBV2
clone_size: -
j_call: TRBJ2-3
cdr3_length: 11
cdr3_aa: CASSRLDTQYF
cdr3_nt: TGTGCCAGCAGTAGACTGGATACGCAGTATTTT

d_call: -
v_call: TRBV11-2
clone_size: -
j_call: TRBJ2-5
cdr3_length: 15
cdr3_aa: CASSLDLGGMETQYF
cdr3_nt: TGTGCCAGCAGCTTAGATCTTGGGGGGATGGAGACCCAGTACTTC

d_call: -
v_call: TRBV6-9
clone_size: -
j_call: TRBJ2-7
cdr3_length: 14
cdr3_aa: CVFNKRTTVYEQYF
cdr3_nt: TGTGTCTTCAACAAGAGGACTACAGTCTACGAGCAGTACTTC

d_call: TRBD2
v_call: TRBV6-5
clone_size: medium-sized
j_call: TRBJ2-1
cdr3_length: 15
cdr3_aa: CASSRTSGLYNEQFF
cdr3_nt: TGTGCCAGCAGCCGGACTAGCGGGCTCTACAATGAGCAGTTCTTC

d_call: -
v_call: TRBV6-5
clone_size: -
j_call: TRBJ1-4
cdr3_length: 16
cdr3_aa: CASSYSAGDLNEKLFF
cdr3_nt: TGTGCCAGCAGTTACTCCGCGGGCGACCTTAATGAAAAACTGTTTTTT

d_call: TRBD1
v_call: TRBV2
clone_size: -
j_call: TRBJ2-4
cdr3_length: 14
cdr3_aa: CASRVQQGEHIQYF
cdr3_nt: TGTGCCAGCAGGGTTCAACAGGGGGAGCACATTCAGTACTTC

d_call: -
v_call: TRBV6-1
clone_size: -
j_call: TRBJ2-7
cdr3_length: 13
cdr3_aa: CASSQTAGYEQYF
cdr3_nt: TGTGCCAGCAGCCAAACCGCCGGCTACGAGCAGTACTTC

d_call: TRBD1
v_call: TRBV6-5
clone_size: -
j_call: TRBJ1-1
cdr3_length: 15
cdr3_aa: CASSYSAGQGTRAFF
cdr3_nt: TGTGCCAGCAGTTACTCGGCCGGACAGGGTACAAGAGCTTTCTTT

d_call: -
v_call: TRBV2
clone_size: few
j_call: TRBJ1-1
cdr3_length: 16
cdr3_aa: CARQPKAGGLNTEAFF
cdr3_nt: TGTGCCAGACAACCTAAGGCTGGAGGATTGAACACTGAAGCTTTCTTT

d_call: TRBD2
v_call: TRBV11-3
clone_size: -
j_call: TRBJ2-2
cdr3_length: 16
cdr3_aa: CASSSQAGTNTGELFF
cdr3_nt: TGTGCCAGCAGCTCGCAAGCGGGGACGAACACCGGGGAGCTGTTTTTT

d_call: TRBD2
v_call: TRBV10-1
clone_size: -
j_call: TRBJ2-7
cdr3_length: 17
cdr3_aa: CASSETTSGRPFGEQYF
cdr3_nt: TGCGCCAGCAGTGAGACCACTAGCGGGAGGCCCTTCGGCGAGCAGTACTTC

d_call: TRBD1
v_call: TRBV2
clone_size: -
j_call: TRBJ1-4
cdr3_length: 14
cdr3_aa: CASSNRGASEKLFF
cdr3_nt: TGTGCCAGCAGTAACAGGGGAGCGAGTGAAAAACTGTTTTTT

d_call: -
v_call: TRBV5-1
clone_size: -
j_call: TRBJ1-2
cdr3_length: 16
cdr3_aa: CASSPTRPENYYGYTF
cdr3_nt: TGCGCCAGCAGCCCGACTCGACCCGAAAATTACTATGGCTACACCTTC

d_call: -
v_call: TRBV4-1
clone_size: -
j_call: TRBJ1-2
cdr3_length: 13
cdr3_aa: CASSQVQFYGYTF
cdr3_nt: TGCGCCAGCAGCCAAGTTCAGTTCTATGGCTACACCTTC

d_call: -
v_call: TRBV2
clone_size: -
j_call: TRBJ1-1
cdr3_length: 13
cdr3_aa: CATLYSLNTEAFF
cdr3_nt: TGTGCCACCCTTTACTCCTTGAACACTGAAGCTTTCTTT

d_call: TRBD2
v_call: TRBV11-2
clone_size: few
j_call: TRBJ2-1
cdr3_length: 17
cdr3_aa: CASSLLASGTFYNEQFF
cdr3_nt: TGTGCCAGCAGCTTACTAGCTAGCGGTACCTTTTACAATGAGCAGTTCTTC

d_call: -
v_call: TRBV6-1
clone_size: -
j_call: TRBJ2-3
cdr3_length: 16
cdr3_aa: CASSDPGSGSTDTQYF
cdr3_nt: TGTGCCAGCAGTGACCCCGGGAGCGGGAGCACAGATACGCAGTATTTT

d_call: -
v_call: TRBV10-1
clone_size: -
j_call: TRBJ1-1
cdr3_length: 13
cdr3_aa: CASSETPNTEAFF
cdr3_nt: TGCGCCAGCAGTGAGACTCCTAACACTGAAGCTTTCTTT

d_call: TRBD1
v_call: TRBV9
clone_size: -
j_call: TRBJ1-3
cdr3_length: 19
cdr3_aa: CASSLSQGAKLVGGNTIYF
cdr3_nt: TGTGCCAGCAGCCTTTCACAGGGGGCGAAATTGGTCGGAGGAAACACCATATATTTT